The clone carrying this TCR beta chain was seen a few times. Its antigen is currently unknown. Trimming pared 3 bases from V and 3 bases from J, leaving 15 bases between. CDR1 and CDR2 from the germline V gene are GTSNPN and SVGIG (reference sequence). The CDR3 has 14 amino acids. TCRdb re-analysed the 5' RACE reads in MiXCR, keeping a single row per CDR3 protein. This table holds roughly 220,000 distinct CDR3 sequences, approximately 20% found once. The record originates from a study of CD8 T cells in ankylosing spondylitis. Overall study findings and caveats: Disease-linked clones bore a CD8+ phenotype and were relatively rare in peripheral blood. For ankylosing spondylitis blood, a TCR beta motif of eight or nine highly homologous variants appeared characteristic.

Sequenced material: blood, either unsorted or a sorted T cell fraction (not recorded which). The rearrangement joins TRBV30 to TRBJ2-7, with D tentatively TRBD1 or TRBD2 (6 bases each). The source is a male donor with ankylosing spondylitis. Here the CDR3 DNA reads TGTGCCTGGAGCGCGCGGGGACACCACTACGAGCAGTACTTC. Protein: CAWSARGHHYEQYF.